Below, 32 T cell receptor beta chains from the same sample are listed, as sequenced in a study of vaccination effects on CD4 cells after COVID-19. These receptors' targets are unknown. Culture proceeded for 10 days, and CD4+ T cells were then isolated. Either the BNT162b2 or mRNA-1273 vaccine was given to participants in two doses. TCRdb's table, derived via immunoSEQ multiplex PCR, lists solely in-frame clones and lacks some. The sample lists around 69,000 clones, roughly four fifths occurring once. The material was CD4+ T cells from PBMCs cultured without peptide, obtained after COVID-19 vaccination. Source of these receptors: a human donor who received a COVID-19 vaccine.

J is TRBJ2-1 and V is TRBV18; TRBD1 might be the D (7 bases). The V gene's germline CDR1 is KGHSH and CDR2 LQKENI. Trimming shortened V by 0 bases and J by 9 bases, and 18 bases separated the two germline ends. The CDR3 runs to 16 residues. In DNA, the CDR3 is TGTGCCAGCTCACCACCGTTGGGCAGGGGGGTCGGTGAGCAGTTCTTC. Protein product: CASSPPLGRGVGEQFF.

The rearrangement joins TRBV5-1 to TRBJ1-1, with D possibly matching TRBD1 (6 bases). The CDR3 is 15 residues long. The V and J ends lost 0 bases and 4 bases respectively, with 13 bases between them. Germline V CDR1 and CDR2: SGHRS, YFSETQ. The CDR3 loop reads CASSLGGGQVTEAFF. DNA of the CDR3: TGCGCCAGCAGCTTGGGTGGGGGGCAGGTCACTGAAGCTTTCTTT.

The chain has TRBV7-9 and TRBJ2-7; D is ambiguous. The germline V gene has CDR1 SEHNR and CDR2 FQNEAQ (reference sequence). The CDR3 is made up of 12 amino acids. V lost 11 bases to trimming and J lost 2 bases, with 13 bases between them. CDR3 loop: CALRWSPYEQYV. CDR3 in DNA: TGTGCCCTAAGATGGAGTCCCTACGAGCAGTACGTC.

This sequence joins TRBV30 and TRBJ2-6; D not resolved. The germline gives CDR1 GTSNPN, CDR2 SVGIG (reference sequence). V lost 0 bases to trimming and J lost 4 bases, with 10 bases between them. CDR3 length equals 15 residues. CDR3 sequence reads: CAWSVIPEGANVLTF. CDR3 DNA: TGTGCCTGGAGTGTTATCCCCGAGGGGGCCAACGTCCTGACTTTC. Using reference TRBV30 and TRBJ2-6 for the parts outside the CDR3, the full variable domain is SQTIHQWPATLVQPVGSPLSLECTVEGTSNPNLYWYRQAAGRGLQLLFYSVGIGQISSEVPQNLSASRPQDRQFILSSKKLLLSDSGFYLCAWSVIPEGANVLTFGAGSRLTVL.

The chain couples TRBV5-1 to TRBJ1-1, with 7 nucleotides matching TRBD1. The V gene's germline CDR1 is SGHRS and CDR2 YFSETQ. Losses at the gene ends were 4 bases for V and 2 bases for J; bases not matched to a gene: 11. CDR3 size: 16 residues. The CDR3 region is CASSATAGTANTEAFF. In nucleotides, the CDR3 is TGCGCCAGCAGCGCGACTGCTGGGACAGCAAACACTGAAGCTTTCTTT.

This chain connects TRBV5-1 to TRBJ2-3, with TRBD1 matching over 7 bases. V lost 7 bases, J lost 0 bases, and 5 bases stayed unmatched. The CDR3 runs 14 residues. Germline CDR1 and CDR2: SGHRS and YFSETQ. This CDR3 is CASGGTVSTDTQYF. Here the CDR3 DNA reads TGCGCCAGCGGTGGGACAGTCAGCACAGATACGCAGTATTTT.

The rearrangement joins TRBV15 to TRBJ1-5; D call uncertain. V lost 0 bases and J lost 4, with 7 bases in between. From germline, CDR1 is LNHNV and CDR2 YYDKDF (reference sequence). The CDR3 length is 14 residues. Here the CDR3 DNA reads TGTGCCACCAGCAGAGAATTGGGGAATCAGCCCCAGCATTTT. It encodes CATSRELGNQPQHF.

The chain carries TRBV5-1 and TRBJ2-1, with D unclear. Germline V gene data show CDR1 as SGHRS and CDR2 as YFSETQ. V was cut by 5 bases and J by 0 bases, with 15 bases left in between. There are 16 residues in the CDR3. The CDR3 protein is CASSPTTGSSYNEQFF. CDR3 DNA: TGCGCCAGCAGTCCAACGACGGGTAGCTCCTACAATGAGCAGTTCTTC.

This chain joins TRBV19 and TRBJ2-3; possible D gene TRBD1, 5 bases. Trimming took 7 bases from V and 6 from J, leaving 26 bases between them. From germline, CDR1 is LNHDA and CDR2 SQIVND (reference sequence). The CDR3 runs to 17 residues. The CDR3 region is CASIAPPGAEASDTQYF. DNA of the CDR3: TGTGCCAGTATTGCCCCCCCTGGGGCCGAGGCGTCGGATACGCAGTATTTT.

This chain uses TRBV24-1 with TRBJ1-2; TRBD1 might be the D (5 bases). The V end lost 6 bases, the J end lost 1 base, and 8 bases lay between the germline ends. This CDR3 has 13 amino acids. Germline V gene data show CDR1 as KGHDR and CDR2 as SFDVKD. The CDR3 nucleotides are TGTGCCACCAGTAGAGACAGTAACTATGGCTACACCTTC. Its translation: CATSRDSNYGYTF.

The rearrangement uses TRBV19 and TRBJ1-2; 12 bases are shared with TRBD1. The CDR3 length is 15 residues. Germline CDR1 is LNHDA and CDR2 is SQIVND (reference sequence). Trimming took 1 base from V and 8 from J; bases not matched to a gene: 5. In DNA, the CDR3 is TGTGCCAGTAGTATAGGTGGGACAGGGGGCCGCGGCTACACCTTC. Translating it yields CASSIGGTGGRGYTF.

The V call is TRBV14, the J call TRBJ1-5, with no clear D. Per the germline V gene, CDR1 is SGHDN and CDR2 is FVKESK. Trimming pared 0 bases from V and 3 bases from J, leaving 18 bases between. The CDR3 is 18 residues long. The DNA for the CDR3 is TGTGCCAGCAGCCAAGACGTAGGTATGGACGCGCTCAATCAGCCCCAGCATTTT. This encodes CASSQDVGMDALNQPQHF.

This chain joins TRBV19 and TRBJ2-1; 16 nucleotides match TRBD2. CDR1 is LNHDA, CDR2 SQIVND, per germline (reference sequence). J gave up 7 bases and V 3 bases, and 3 bases lay outside the gene matches. This CDR3 comprises 16 residues. CDR3 loop: CASSIWGLAGGNEQFF. CDR3 in DNA: TGTGCCAGTAGTATCTGGGGACTAGCGGGGGGGAATGAGCAGTTCTTC.

This clone is a singleton in its sample. The rearrangement uses TRBV28 and TRBJ1-5, with no clear D. Deletions cut 2 bases from V and 10 bases from J, with 9 bases between. The CDR3 length is 12 residues. The germline V gene encodes CDR1 MDHEN and CDR2 SYDVKM. The CDR3 DNA is TGTGCCAGCAGTTTAGAAGTGGGACCCCAGCATTTT. It specifies CASSLEVGPQHF.

The table lists this clone with a few counts. V is TRBV18 and J is TRBJ2-2; D unclear. Trimming cost V 2 bases and J 4 bases, with 5 bases left between them. The germline gives CDR1 KGHSH, CDR2 LQKENI. This CDR3 contains 13 residues. CDR3 region: CASSPAGTGELFF. The CDR3 bases are TGTGCCAGCTCACCAGCTGGCACCGGGGAGCTGTTTTTT.

The chain couples TRBV6-5 to TRBJ2-5; D perhaps matches TRBD2 (6 bases). Trimming took off 8 bases at V and 4 bases at J, with 11 bases between the two ends. This CDR3 is built from 12 residues. The V gene's germline CDR1 is MNHEY and CDR2 SVGAGI. CDR3: CASRRGLETQYF. In nucleotides, the CDR3 is TGTGCCAGCCGGCGGGGATTAGAGACCCAGTACTTC.

The chain combines TRBV5-1 with TRBJ1-4; 10 nucleotides match TRBD1. The germline CDR1 and CDR2 sequences are SGHRS and YFSETQ. CDR3 length: 14 amino acids. J was trimmed by 8 bases and V by 3 bases; bases with no gene match: 4. CDR3 in DNA: TGCGCCAGCAGCTCCGGGACAGGGGAAGAAAAACTGTTTTTT. It is translated as CASSSGTGEEKLFF.

This sequence joins TRBV9 and TRBJ2-3; D is unresolved. V was trimmed by 1 base and J by 4 bases, leaving 10 bases between them. The CDR3 runs 14 residues. Looked up from germline, CDR1 is SGDLS and CDR2 is YYNGEE. CDR3 region: CASSVKGQADTQYF. The CDR3, as DNA: TGTGCCAGCAGCGTAAAGGGCCAAGCAGATACGCAGTATTTT.

The chain uses TRBV6-4 and TRBJ2-1; D possibly corresponds to TRBD1 (5 bases). Germline values: CDR1 MRHNA, CDR2 SNTAGT. The CDR3 runs 16 residues. V was clipped by 4 bases and J by 1 base, with 14 bases between them. The CDR3: CASSGQGAMSYNEQFF. CDR3 in DNA: TGTGCCAGCAGTGGACAAGGGGCGATGTCCTACAATGAGCAGTTCTTC.

The rearrangement links TRBV5-8 to TRBJ2-2; 9 bases agree with TRBD1. CDR3 length: 15 amino acids. Trimming took 4 bases from V and 4 from J; bases not matched to a gene: 5. Germline V gene data show CDR1 as SGHTS and CDR2 as YDEGEE. CDR3 region: CASSPRDRVTGELFF. The CDR3 region has the DNA TGTGCCAGCAGCCCCCGGGACAGGGTCACCGGGGAGCTGTTTTTT.

The chain recombines TRBV5-1 with TRBJ1-5; D perhaps matches TRBD1 (5 bases). Germline lookup yields CDR1 SGHRS and CDR2 YFSETQ. Trimming cost V 7 bases and J 1 base, with 9 bases left between them. This CDR3 comprises 13 residues. The CDR3 DNA sequence: TGCGCCAGCCGCCGGGACAGCAATCAGCCCCAGCATTTT. Amino acids: CASRRDSNQPQHF.

The chain has TRBV6-5 and TRBJ1-6; a possible D gene is TRBD1 (6 bases). V was clipped by 4 bases and J by 14 bases, with 12 bases between them. The CDR3 spans 12 residues. The germline V gene encodes CDR1 MNHEY and CDR2 SVGAGI. The CDR3 DNA is TGTGCCAGCAGTTCTCCGACAGGTACCCTCCACTTT. Protein product: CASSSPTGTLHF.

The V and J genes are TRBV7-2 and TRBJ2-2, with D perhaps TRBD1 (6 bases). V dropped 3 bases and J dropped 5 bases, with 10 bases sitting between them. CDR3 length equals 14 residues. Per germline, CDR1 SGHTA and CDR2 FQGNSA. CDR3 sequence reads: CASSFGGVTGELFF. The CDR3 coding sequence is TGTGCCAGCAGCTTTGGGGGCGTAACCGGGGAGCTGTTTTTT.

This sequence joins TRBV15 and TRBJ2-3; D might be TRBD1 (6 bases). With 5 bases removed from V and 0 bases from J, the gap between germline ends came to 18 bases. The CDR3 is 17 residues long. Germline CDR1 LNHNV, CDR2 YYDKDF (reference sequence). CDR3 amino acids: CATSGVERTASTDTQYF. The CDR3 DNA follows: TGTGCCACCAGCGGGGTCGAGAGGACAGCTAGCACAGATACGCAGTATTTT.

The rearrangement links TRBV18 to TRBJ1-3, with 8 bases that match TRBD1. Trimming took 5 bases from V and 4 from J; bases not matched to a gene: 16. CDR1 is KGHSH and CDR2 is LQKENI in the germline V gene. The CDR3 spans 18 residues. The DNA for the CDR3 is TGTGCCAGCTCAGAACTCGAACCGGGACAGGCTTTAGGAAACACCATATATTTT. Its translation is CASSELEPGQALGNTIYF.

The V gene is TRBV18, the J gene TRBJ1-3, with a tentative D call TRBD1 (5 bases). Trimming removed 5 bases from V and 0 bases from J, with 11 bases in between. The V gene's germline CDR1 is KGHSH and CDR2 LQKENI. This CDR3 is built from 15 residues. The CDR3 region is CASSVTGTSGNTIYF. CDR3 bases: TGTGCCAGCTCAGTAACCGGGACCTCTGGAAACACCATATATTTT.

This chain's CDR3 is CASSSQRFQGETQYF. In DNA form, the CDR3 reads TGTGCCAGCAGCTCGCAGCGGTTCCAGGGTGAGACCCAGTACTTC. This chain connects TRBV7-2 to TRBJ2-5; D assignment may be TRBD1 or TRBD2 (5 bases each). Germline V gene lookup returns CDR1 SGHTA and CDR2 FQGNSA. The CDR3 length is 15 residues. The V gene lost 4 bases and the J gene lost 5 bases, with 17 bases spanning the gap.

The chain recombines TRBV5-5 with TRBJ2-5; 8 bases are a match to TRBD1. Trimming at V came to 3 bases and at J to 4 bases, leaving 11 bases not matched to a gene. The CDR3 loop spans 16 amino acids. Germline lookup yields CDR1 SGHKS and CDR2 YYEKEE (reference sequence). The CDR3 is CASSSAGGTGGETQYF. DNA for the CDR3: TGTGCCAGCAGCTCCGCAGGGGGCACCGGGGGAGAGACCCAGTACTTC.

V gene TRBV27 combines with J gene TRBJ2-5; 8 nucleotides align to TRBD1. This CDR3 is 14 amino acids long. Germline CDR1 MNHEY, CDR2 SMNVEV (reference sequence). V dropped 4 bases and J dropped 4; count of bases not matched to a gene: 5. CDR3 nucleotide sequence: TGTGCCAGCAGTTCGGACAGGGCTGTAGAGACCCAGTACTTC. Amino acid sequence: CASSSDRAVETQYF.

V is TRBV24-1 and J is TRBJ2-3; TRBD2 aligns across 9 bases. Germline V gene sequence: CDR1 KGHDR, CDR2 SFDVKD. There are 20 residues in the CDR3. Trimming cost V 3 bases and J 0 bases; bases outside gene matches: 15. The CDR3 loop is CATSDRGVSGGFTSTDTQYF. The CDR3 DNA is TGTGCCACCAGTGATAGGGGCGTTAGCGGGGGATTCACTAGCACAGATACGCAGTATTTT.

The chain couples TRBV30 to TRBJ2-3; TRBD1 agrees at 10 bases. V was clipped by 8 bases and J by 5 bases; unmatched bases: 4. The CDR3 spans 12 residues. Germline V CDR1 and CDR2: GTSNPN, SVGIG (reference sequence). The CDR3 sequence is CAGGQGGDTQYF. The CDR3 region has the DNA TGTGCCGGCGGACAGGGGGGAGATACGCAGTATTTT. Looking up the rest from reference TRBV30 and TRBJ2-3 gives the full variable domain: SQTIHQWPATLVQPVGSPLSLECTVEGTSNPNLYWYRQAAGRGLQLLFYSVGIGQISSEVPQNLSASRPQDRQFILSSKKLLLSDSGFYLCAGGQGGDTQYFGPGTRLTVL.

This clone was seen a few times. The chain recombines TRBV2 with TRBJ1-1; 9 bases are shared with TRBD1. V lost 8 bases, J lost 1 base, and 11 bases stayed unmatched. CDR3 length: 16 amino acids. Per the germline V gene, CDR1 is SNHLY and CDR2 is FYNNEI. The CDR3 spells CASSDRQGGRNTEAFF. CDR3 sequence (DNA): TGTGCCAGCTCAGACAGACAGGGGGGAAGGAACACTGAAGCTTTCTTT.